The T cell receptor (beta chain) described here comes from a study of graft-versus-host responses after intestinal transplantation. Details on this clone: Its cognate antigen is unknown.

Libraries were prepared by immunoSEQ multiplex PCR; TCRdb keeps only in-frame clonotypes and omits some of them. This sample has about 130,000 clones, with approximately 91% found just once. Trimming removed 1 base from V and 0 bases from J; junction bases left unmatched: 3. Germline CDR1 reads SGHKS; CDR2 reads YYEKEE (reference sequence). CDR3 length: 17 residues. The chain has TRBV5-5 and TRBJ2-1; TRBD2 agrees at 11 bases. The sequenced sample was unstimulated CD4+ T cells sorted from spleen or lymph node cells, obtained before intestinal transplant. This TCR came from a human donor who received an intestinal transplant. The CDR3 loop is CASSLRLAGFSYNEQFF. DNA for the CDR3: TGTGCCAGCAGCTTGAGACTAGCGGGATTCTCCTACAATGAGCAGTTCTTC. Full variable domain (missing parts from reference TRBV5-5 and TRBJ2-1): DAGVTQSPTHLIKTRGQQVTLRCSPISGHKSVSWYQQVLGQGPQFIFQYYEKEERGRGNFPDRFSARQFPNYSSELNVNALLLGDSALYLCASSLRLAGFSYNEQFFGPGTRLTVL.